The sequence of this TCR beta chain was determined in a study of shared clonotypes between healthy human individuals. Study overall: Two women and a few men aged 18 to 49 served as donors.

Template for every sorted-subset replicate PCR totaled about 0.2 ug DNA, some 30,000 T cell genomes. Clones were read by immunoSEQ multiplex PCR, and TCRdb kept only the in-frame ones, dropping some. In the table there are about 300,000 clones, 74% of which are singletons. This CDR3 is built from 13 residues. Germline CDR1 is LNHDA and CDR2 is SQIVND (reference sequence). V lost 7 bases, J lost 14 bases, and 23 bases lay in between. Sequencing was performed on memory CD4+ T cells sorted from blood. As for subset: CD45RA-negative fraction. The source of this sequence is a man aged 30 to 45 in good health. This chain uses TRBV19 with TRBJ1-2; no reliable D call. CDR3 sequence (DNA): TGTGCCAGTACCATAGTAGGAGGAGAGGAGCAAACCTTC. It translates to CASTIVGGEEQTF.